A single TCR beta chain is shown here with its context. Antigen unknown. Regions amplified from RNA transcripts were the TCR beta CDR3 regions. RT-PCR in the first round (using the HTBI primer set) targeted the TCR CDR3. From the multiplex PCR reads, TCRdb called clonotypes with MiXCR, one entry per CDR3 protein. The sample records around 720,000 distinct CDR3 sequences, just over 35% being singletons. This CDR3 has 17 residues. The trim removed 4 bases at V and 4 bases at J, leaving 14 bases unmatched. Germline V lookup: CDR1 SQVTM, CDR2 ANQGSEA. This sample was included in a study of T cells in Graves' hyperthyroidism and ophthalmopathy. Overall study findings and caveats: Also found in blood were most expanded thyroid clonotypes above 0.001. In the analysis, a 13 V-J model separated ophthalmopathy from stable hyperthyroidism.

No progression to ophthalmopathy during 18 months of follow-up defined stable disease. 10 ml fresh peripheral blood yielded the PBMCs. Sequenced sample: blood. The chain uses TRBV29-1 and TRBJ2-2, with 8 bases identical to TRBD2. The source is a woman between 40 and 50 years old with Graves' hyperthyroidism. The CDR3 protein is CSVVTYEREIGTGELFF. CDR3 sequence (DNA): TGCAGCGTTGTTACATACGAGCGGGAGATTGGCACCGGGGAGCTGTTTTTT.